Following are 18 T cell receptor beta chains from one sample sequenced in a study of lung T cells in sarcoidosis with Löfgren's syndrome. TCRdb passed the reads through MiXCR, listing each CDR3 protein once. The repertoire holds about 2,900 distinct CDR3 sequences, 25% to 35% seen once, with approximately 12% in the top ten. What was sequenced was CD4+ T cells from bronchoalveolar lavage. These receptors originate from a human donor with sarcoidosis (Löfgren's syndrome or another form), or a control subject (not recorded which).

This clonotype was seen more than once but under ten times. Given a much more abundant clone one base away, this may be a read error. J is TRBJ2-5 and V is TRBV3-1, with unresolved D. The CDR3 covers 14 residues. Trimming left V 1 base short and J 7 bases short, with 13 bases between. CDR1 and CDR2 from the germline V gene are LGHDT and YNNKEL (reference sequence). The CDR3 DNA is TGTGCCAGCAGCCAAGTTCCCCATGGAAGGACCCAGTACTTC. Translation: CASSQVPHGRTQYF.

This clonotype occurred many times. CDR3 nucleotide sequence: TGTGCCACCGGGGGGTCCACCTACGAGCAGTACTTC. Amino acids: CATGGSTYEQYF. This chain joins TRBV10-3 and TRBJ2-7; the match to TRBD2 covers 7 bases. The CDR3 totals 12 residues. V lost 10 bases, J lost 2 bases, and 5 bases stayed unmatched. Germline V gene lookup returns CDR1 ENHRY and CDR2 SYGVKD.

In its sample, this clonotype was seen many times. This sequence joins TRBV5-1 and TRBJ2-3; TRBD2 aligns across 11 bases. The germline gives CDR1 SGHRS, CDR2 YFSETQ. The trim removed 5 bases at V and 0 bases at J, leaving 11 bases unmatched. The CDR3 totals 18 residues. CDR3 bases: TGCGCCAGCAGTTCTCCTAGCGGGGGGCCCTCTAGCACAGATACGCAGTATTTT. Amino acids: CASSSPSGGPSSTDTQYF.

By share, this clonotype counts as medium-sized. The chain's CDR3 is CASSQVTTGELFF. CDR3 in DNA: TGTGCCAGCAGCCAAGTAACCACCGGGGAGCTGTTTTTT. V gene TRBV4-2 combines with J gene TRBJ2-2; D remains unclear. Germline V lookup: CDR1 LGHNA, CDR2 YNFKEQ. Trimming pared 1 base from V and 4 bases from J, leaving 4 bases between. The CDR3 is made up of 13 amino acids.

This clonotype rates as medium-sized. J is TRBJ2-7 and V is TRBV3-1, with D unresolved. CDR1 and CDR2 (germline): LGHDT, YNNKEL (reference sequence). The CDR3 consists of 12 residues. Trimming took off 4 bases at V and 2 bases at J, with 6 bases between the two ends. The CDR3 sequence is CASSPGPYEQYF. CDR3 bases: TGTGCCAGCAGCCCAGGTCCCTACGAGCAGTACTTC.

This clonotype was detected a few times. The chain combines TRBV5-1 with TRBJ2-5; the match to TRBD1 covers 10 bases. Germline trimming cut 0 bases from V and 7 bases from J; bases unmatched to any gene: 3. Germline V CDR1 and CDR2: SGHRS, YFSETQ. The CDR3 is 14 amino acids. The CDR3 is CASSLDGQGVTQYF. DNA of the CDR3: TGCGCCAGCAGCTTGGACGGACAGGGGGTGACCCAGTACTTC.

Regarding this clonotype: Possible read error: a much larger clone is one base away. This CDR3 is missing its conserved last phenylalanine or tryptophan, likely due to a read error. The V call is TRBV9, the J call TRBJ2-1, with D possibly matching TRBD2 (5 bases). Germline V gives CDR1 SGDLS, CDR2 YYNGEE. V was trimmed by 0 bases and J by 2 bases, leaving 12 bases between them. The CDR3 extends over 16 amino acids. CDR3 DNA sequence: TGTGCCAGCAGCGTAGATGCGGCTAGCACCTACAATGAGCAGTTCTTA. Its protein product is CASSVDAASTYNEQFL.

This clonotype is medium-sized (0.01 to 0.1%) by share. This likely comes from a read error, as the CDR3 has no conserved phenylalanine or tryptophan at its end. This sequence joins TRBV15 and TRBJ2-7; D is unresolved. The V gene lost 2 bases and the J gene lost 4 bases, with 6 bases spanning the gap. Germline-derived CDR1 and CDR2 are LNHNV and YYDKDF (reference sequence). This CDR3 is built from 12 residues. DNA of the CDR3: TGTGCCACCAGCAGACCCCGATACGAGCAGTACCTC. It encodes CATSRPRYEQYL.

This clonotype was recorded at least ten times. V gene TRBV4-2 combines with J gene TRBJ2-3; tentatively, D is TRBD2 (7 bases). This CDR3 comprises 17 residues. The germline CDR1 and CDR2 sequences are LGHNA and YNFKEQ. Trimming left V 3 bases short and J 1 base short, with 17 bases between. This CDR3 reads CASSHLGGGAGTDTQYF. CDR3 in DNA: TGTGCCAGCAGCCACCTTGGTGGGGGGGCGGGCACAGATACGCAGTATTTT.

This clonotype is classed as medium-sized (0.01 to 0.1%). The chain employs TRBV15 and TRBJ2-7; 11 bases align to TRBD2. The CDR3 runs to 16 residues. CDR1 is LNHNV and CDR2 is YYDKDF in the germline V gene (reference sequence). With V trimmed by 2 bases and J by 3 bases, 6 bases remained unmatched. In DNA form, the CDR3 reads TGTGCCACCAGCAGACCTAGCGGGGGGCCCTTCTACGAGCAGTACTTC. As protein: CATSRPSGGPFYEQYF.

This clonotype has a handful of counts. Just one base apart from a much larger clone, this may be a read error. The chain recombines TRBV7-3 with TRBJ1-1; 8 bases line up with TRBD1. This CDR3 has 14 residues. V lost 8 bases to trimming and J lost 6 bases; unmatched junction nucleotides: 11. Germline V gene lookup returns CDR1 SGHTA and CDR2 FQGTGA. The CDR3: CASGPHGQGPEAFF. CDR3 DNA sequence: TGTGCCAGCGGCCCTCATGGACAGGGACCTGAAGCTTTCTTT. The variable domain in full, completed from reference TRBV7-3 and TRBJ1-1, reads GAGVSQTPSNKVTEKGKYVELRCDPISGHTALYWYRQSLGQGPEFLIYFQGTGAADDSGLPNDRFFAVRPEGSVSTLKIQRTERGDSAVYLCASGPHGQGPEAFFGQGTRLTVV.

This clonotype was counted many times. The CDR3 DNA is TGCAGCGTCGGCCAAGAGACCCAGTACTTC. This gives the protein CSVGQETQYF. J is TRBJ2-5 and V is TRBV29-1; D is undetermined. V was shortened by 6 bases and J by 1 base, with 3 bases between the two germline ends. Germline V gives CDR1 SQVTM, CDR2 ANQGSEA. This CDR3 is built from 10 residues. The full variable domain, completed using reference TRBV29-1 and TRBJ2-5, is SAVISQKPSRDICQRGTSLTIQCQVDSQVTMMFWYRQQPGQSLTLIATANQGSEATYESGFVIDKFPISRPNLTFSTLTVSNMSPEDSSIYLCSVGQETQYFGPGTRLLVL.

This clonotype rates as medium-sized. The rearrangement joins TRBV20-1 to TRBJ1-6; 9 nucleotides match TRBD1. Germline V gene lookup returns CDR1 DFQATT and CDR2 SNEGSKA (reference sequence). J gave up 10 bases and V 0 bases, and 10 bases lay outside the gene matches. CDR3 size: 16 residues. CDR3 loop: CSARDSGQGSRSPLHF. CDR3 coding DNA: TGCAGTGCTAGAGATTCGGGACAGGGTAGTAGGTCACCCCTCCACTTT.

This clonotype was detected ten times or more. The chain couples TRBV5-1 to TRBJ2-5, with a tentative D call TRBD2 (5 bases). The V end lost 6 bases, the J end lost 1 base, and 13 bases lay between the germline ends. The germline CDR1 and CDR2 sequences are SGHRS and YFSETQ. CDR3 length: 14 amino acids. Here the CDR3 reads CASTEGGFQETQYF. The CDR3 DNA reads TGCGCCAGCACCGAGGGCGGCTTCCAAGAGACCCAGTACTTC. The whole variable domain, filled in from reference TRBV5-1 and TRBJ2-5, reads KAGVTQTPRYLIKTRGQQVTLSCSPISGHRSVSWYQQTPGQGLQFLFEYFSETQRNKGNFPGRFSGRQFSNSRSEMNVSTLELGDSALYLCASTEGGFQETQYFGPGTRLLVL.

This sequence joins TRBV19 and TRBJ1-2; maybe TRBD1 (6 bases). The CDR3 covers 12 residues. Per germline, CDR1 LNHDA and CDR2 SQIVND (reference sequence). Trimming shortened V by 5 bases and J by 4 bases, and 8 bases separated the two germline ends. The CDR3 nucleotides are TGTGCCAGTAGTTCCAGGGGCTATGGCTACACCTTC. Encoded protein: CASSSRGYGYTF.

To note about this clonotype: This may be a read error: a much more frequent sequence differs by one nucleotide. This chain links TRBV3-1 with TRBJ1-2; D gene ambiguous. Germline V gives CDR1 LGHDT, CDR2 YNNKEL (reference sequence). This CDR3 has 14 residues. CDR3 in amino acids: CASSHGQPKSGYAF. CDR3 DNA: TGTGCCAGCAGCCACGGCCAACCCAAGAGCGGCTACGCCTTC.

By sample share, this clonotype is medium-sized. V and J are TRBV15 and TRBJ1-6; D unresolved. Germline V gene sequence: CDR1 LNHNV, CDR2 YYDKDF (reference sequence). Trimming left V 2 bases short and J 7 bases short, with 12 bases between. The CDR3 loop spans 15 amino acids. CDR3 protein: CATSRIPGKNSPLHF. DNA for the CDR3: TGTGCCACCAGCAGAATCCCGGGAAAGAATTCACCCCTCCACTTT.

About this clonotype: This sequence may be a read error, since a much larger clone differs from it by one base. The chain links TRBV29-1 to TRBJ1-6; maybe TRBD1 (6 bases). The germline V gene has CDR1 SQVTM and CDR2 ANQGSEA. Trimming stripped 7 bases from V and 8 bases from J, with 15 bases between. The CDR3 extends over 13 amino acids. The CDR3 is CSASPGADSPLHF. CDR3 nucleotide sequence: TGCAGCGCTTCCCCGGGGGCGGATTCACCCCTCCACTTT.